This TCR beta chain was sequenced for a study of blood T cell repertoires in COVID-19. Study details: Samples taken during acute and convalescent COVID-19 were collected in the United States, Italy and Spain. The cDNA or gDNA used as material had been derived from T cells, B-cell-depleted T cells, or PBMCs.

This clone was recorded only once. V was pared by 5 bases and J by 8 bases, with 15 bases between. The germline V gene encodes CDR1 SGHTA and CDR2 FQGTGA. The CDR3 spans 13 residues. Some clones are missing from TCRdb's copy, which holds only in-frame ones; the method was immunoSEQ multiplex PCR. Of about 90,000 clones listed, around four fifths are singletons. The TCR was taken from a human donor in a cohort sampled during active COVID-19. This chain uses TRBV7-3 with TRBJ2-5; D perhaps matches TRBD1 (6 bases). The sample comprised peripheral blood. The CDR3 here is CASSDGQSGTQYF. The CDR3 DNA reads as TGTGCCAGCAGCGACGGACAGTCCGGTACCCAGTACTTC. Together with reference TRBV7-3 and TRBJ2-5, the CDR3 gives the full variable domain: GAGVSQTPSNKVTEKGKYVELRCDPISGHTALYWYRQSLGQGPEFLIYFQGTGAADDSGLPNDRFFAVRPEGSVSTLKIQRTERGDSAVYLCASSDGQSGTQYFGPGTRLLVL.